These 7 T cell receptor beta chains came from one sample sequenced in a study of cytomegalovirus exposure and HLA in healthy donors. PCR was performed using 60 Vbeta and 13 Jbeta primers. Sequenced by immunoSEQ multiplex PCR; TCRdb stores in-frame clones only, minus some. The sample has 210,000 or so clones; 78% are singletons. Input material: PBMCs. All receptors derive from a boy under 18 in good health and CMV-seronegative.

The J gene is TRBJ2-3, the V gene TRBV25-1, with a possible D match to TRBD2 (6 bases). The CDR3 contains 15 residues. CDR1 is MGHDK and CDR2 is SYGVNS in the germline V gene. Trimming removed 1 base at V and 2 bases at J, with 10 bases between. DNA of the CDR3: TGTGCCAGCAGTGAATTGGAGGGGCACACAGATACGCAGTATTTT. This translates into CASSELEGHTDTQYF.

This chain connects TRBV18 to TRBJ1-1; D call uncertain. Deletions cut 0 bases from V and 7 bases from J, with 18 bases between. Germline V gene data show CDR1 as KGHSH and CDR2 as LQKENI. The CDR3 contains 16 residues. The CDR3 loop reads CASSPPWAGPRDEAFF. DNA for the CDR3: TGTGCCAGCTCACCACCGTGGGCAGGCCCGCGGGATGAAGCTTTCTTT.

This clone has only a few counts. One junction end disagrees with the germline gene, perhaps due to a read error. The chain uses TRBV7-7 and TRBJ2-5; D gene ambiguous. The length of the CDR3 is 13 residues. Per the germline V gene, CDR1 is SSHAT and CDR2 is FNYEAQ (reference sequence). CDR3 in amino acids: CASSPDFQETQYF. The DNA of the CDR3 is TGTGCTAGCAGCCCAGACTTCCAAGAGACCCAGTACTTC.

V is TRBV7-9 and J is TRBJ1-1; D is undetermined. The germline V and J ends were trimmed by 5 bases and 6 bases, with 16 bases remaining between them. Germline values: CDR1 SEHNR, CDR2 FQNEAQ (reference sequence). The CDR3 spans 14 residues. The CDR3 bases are TGTGCCAGCAGCACACGGGTTCCTGGCGCTGAAGCTTTCTTT. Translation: CASSTRVPGAEAFF.

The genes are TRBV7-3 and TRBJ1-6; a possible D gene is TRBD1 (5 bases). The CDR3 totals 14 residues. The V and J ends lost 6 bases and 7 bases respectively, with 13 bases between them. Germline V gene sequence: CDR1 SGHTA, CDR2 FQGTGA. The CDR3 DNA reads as TGTGCCAGCAGTGCGCAGGGAGGCAATTCACCCCTCCACTTT. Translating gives CASSAQGGNSPLHF.

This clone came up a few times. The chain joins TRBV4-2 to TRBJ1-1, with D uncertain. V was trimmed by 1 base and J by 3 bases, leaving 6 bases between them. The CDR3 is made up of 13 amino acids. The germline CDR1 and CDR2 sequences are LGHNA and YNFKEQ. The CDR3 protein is CASSQGGYTEAFF. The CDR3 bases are TGTGCCAGCAGCCAAGGCGGGTACACTGAAGCTTTCTTT.

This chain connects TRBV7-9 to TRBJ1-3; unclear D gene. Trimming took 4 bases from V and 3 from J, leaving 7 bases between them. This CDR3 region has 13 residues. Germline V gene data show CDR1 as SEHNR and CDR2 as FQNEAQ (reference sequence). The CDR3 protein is CASSSNDGNTIYF. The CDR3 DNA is TGTGCCAGCAGCTCTAATGATGGAAACACCATATATTTT.